The 25 T cell receptor beta chains reported below all come from one sample, sequenced in a study of blood T cell dynamics during melanoma immunotherapy. Time point: pre-treatment baseline. Profiling relied on immunoSEQ multiplex PCR, and the TCRdb table lists in-frame clones only, not all of them. The sample yields roughly 15,000 clones, about 84% seen once. Sequenced here: blood, sampled from a patient treated with checkpoint blockade. Receptor source: a human donor with melanoma.

The chain uses TRBV28 and TRBJ2-3; 9 bases align to TRBD1. The CDR3 covers 17 residues. V shed 6 bases, J shed 0 bases, and the junction held 10 bases outside the gene matches. Germline V gene lookup returns CDR1 MDHEN and CDR2 SYDVKM. CDR3 in amino acids: CASRPHYRGPSTDTQYF. The DNA for the CDR3 is TGTGCCAGCAGACCTCACTACAGGGGGCCCAGCACAGATACGCAGTATTTT.

The chain couples TRBV29-1 to TRBJ2-7; D not certain. V lost 6 bases, J lost 0 bases, and 21 bases lay in between. Germline V gene lookup returns CDR1 SQVTM and CDR2 ANQGSEA. The CDR3 extends over 16 amino acids. The CDR3, as DNA: TGCAGCGTAAGCCCTCCCGGATTAAGTGGCTCCTACGAGCAGTACTTC. Its translation: CSVSPPGLSGSYEQYF.

The chain uses TRBV19 and TRBJ2-1; the D gene is possibly TRBD1 (7 bases). The V end lost 5 bases, the J end lost 6 bases, and 17 bases lay between the germline ends. The V gene's germline CDR1 is LNHDA and CDR2 SQIVND (reference sequence). CDR3 length equals 15 residues. The CDR3 nucleotides read TGTGCCAGTAGTCCAGGGGGGACATGGTCCAATGAGCAGTTCTTC. Translated: CASSPGGTWSNEQFF.

The chain combines TRBV6-5 with TRBJ1-2, with D possibly TRBD1 on 5 matching bases. The CDR3 contains 12 residues. Trimming removed 6 bases from V and 4 bases from J, with 9 bases in between. The germline V gene encodes CDR1 MNHEY and CDR2 SVGAGI. CDR3 DNA sequence: TGTGCCAGCAGGGGGGAATCCTATGGCTACACCTTC. This sequence encodes CASRGESYGYTF.

V usage is TRBV6-5 and J usage is TRBJ1-1, with 7 bases lining up with TRBD1. The germline CDR1 and CDR2 sequences are MNHEY and SVGAGI. V dropped 4 bases and J dropped 3; count of bases not matched to a gene: 8. The CDR3 consists of 15 residues. CDR3 nucleotides: TGTGCCAGCAGTTTACCGGGACAGCGGCACACTGAAGCTTTCTTT. This sequence encodes CASSLPGQRHTEAFF.

This clone was seen a single time. The chain employs TRBV2 and TRBJ2-2, with 9 bases aligning to TRBD1. This CDR3 contains 14 residues. Germline V lookup: CDR1 SNHLY, CDR2 FYNNEI. Losses at the gene ends were 6 bases for V and 2 bases for J; bases not matched to a gene: 1. The CDR3 region is CASRGQGNTGELFF. The CDR3 coding sequence is TGTGCCAGCAGGGGACAGGGAAACACCGGGGAGCTGTTTTTT.

The chain recombines TRBV4-1 with TRBJ2-1, with 11 bases aligning to TRBD1. From germline, CDR1 is MGHRA and CDR2 YSYEKL. The CDR3 runs to 15 residues. Trimming removed 2 bases from V and 12 bases from J; junction bases left unmatched: 9. The CDR3 region is CASSQPGQGVQGQFF. CDR3 in DNA: TGCGCCAGCAGCCAACCGGGACAGGGGGTTCAGGGGCAGTTCTTC.

This chain joins TRBV28 and TRBJ2-5; D is undetermined. Germline CDR1 reads MDHEN; CDR2 reads SYDVKM. The V end was cut by 10 bases, the J end by 2 bases, with 11 bases between. The CDR3 is 12 residues long. CDR3 region: CAIQSWQETQYF. CDR3 nucleotides: TGTGCCATTCAGTCCTGGCAAGAGACCCAGTACTTC.

This clone was counted a single time. This chain links TRBV11-3 with TRBJ2-1; TRBD2 aligns across 10 bases. The germline CDR1 and CDR2 sequences are SGHNT and YENEEA. V shed 5 bases and J 15 bases; nucleotides not matched to a gene: 16. The CDR3 is made up of 15 amino acids. This chain's CDR3 is CASSPNRQAGGRVFF. DNA of the CDR3: TGTGCCAGCAGCCCCAACCGACAAGCGGGGGGGAGAGTGTTCTTC.

The chain couples TRBV7-3 to TRBJ1-5, with D perhaps matching TRBD1 (5 bases). Looked up from germline, CDR1 is SGHTA and CDR2 is FQGTGA. There are 16 residues in the CDR3. The V end lost 7 bases, the J end lost 2 bases, and 18 bases lay between the germline ends. The CDR3 loop is CASIPSRQGGNQPQHF. The CDR3 DNA sequence: TGTGCCAGCATCCCCTCTCGGCAGGGTGGCAATCAGCCCCAGCATTTT.

V usage is TRBV5-6 and J usage is TRBJ2-7; TRBD1 matches 8 bases. Germline loops: CDR1 SGHDT, CDR2 YYEEEE. J gave up 4 bases and V 7 bases, and 7 bases lay outside the gene matches. This CDR3 comprises 13 residues. CDR3 DNA: TGTGCCAGCCACCCGACAGGGGTTTACGAGCAGTACTTC. Its protein product is CASHPTGVYEQYF.

The rearrangement joins TRBV13 to TRBJ2-1, with 8 nucleotides matching TRBD2. V shed 5 bases and J 0 bases; nucleotides not matched to a gene: 3. This CDR3 is 15 amino acids long. From germline, CDR1 is PRHDT and CDR2 FYEKMQ (reference sequence). CDR3 DNA sequence: TGTGCCAGCAGCCCGAGCGGGGGCTCCTACAATGAGCAGTTCTTC. Translating it yields CASSPSGGSYNEQFF.

The J gene is TRBJ1-1, the V gene TRBV25-1; 12 bases fit TRBD1. The CDR3 runs 16 residues. V shed 9 bases, J shed 3 bases, and the junction held 11 bases outside the gene matches. Germline loops: CDR1 MGHDK, CDR2 SYGVNS. The CDR3 sequence: CARGPGTGGFDTEAFF. The CDR3 DNA reads TGTGCCAGGGGGCCCGGGACAGGGGGCTTTGACACTGAAGCTTTCTTT.

The gene calls are TRBV6-5 and TRBJ1-1; D gene ambiguous. Per the germline V gene, CDR1 is MNHEY and CDR2 is SVGAGI. V lost 4 bases, J lost 1 base, and 7 bases lay in between. The CDR3 is made up of 13 amino acids. CDR3 nucleotide sequence: TGTGCCAGCAGTTCCAACAGGAACACTGAAGCTTTCTTT. It codes for CASSSNRNTEAFF.

V usage is TRBV11-2 and J usage is TRBJ1-1, with a possible D match to TRBD1 (6 bases). The V end was cut by 2 bases, the J end by 10 bases, with 14 bases between. The CDR3 is made up of 13 amino acids. Germline CDR1 reads SGHAT; CDR2 reads FQNNGV. CDR3: CASSLSPRGGAFF. CDR3 bases: TGTGCCAGCAGCTTAAGCCCGAGGGGGGGAGCTTTCTTT.

This clone was counted once. The chain couples TRBV11-2 to TRBJ1-2; no clear D gene. The CDR3 sequence is 15 residues long. Germline V gives CDR1 SGHAT, CDR2 FQNNGV. V gave up 1 base and J gave up 5 bases, with 14 bases separating them. This CDR3 reads CASSLASSGLYGYTF. As DNA, the CDR3 is TGTGCCAGCAGCTTAGCGTCCTCCGGTCTATATGGCTACACCTTC. The whole variable domain, filled in from reference TRBV11-2 and TRBJ1-2, reads EAGVAQSPRYKIIEKRQSVAFWCNPISGHATLYWYQQILGQGPKLLIQFQNNGVVDDSQLPKDRFSAERLKGVDSTLKIQPAKLEDSAVYLCASSLASSGLYGYTFGSGTRLTVV.

This clone was detected only once. The chain joins TRBV6-5 to TRBJ1-4; D is unclear. The V end lost 3 bases, the J end lost 8 bases, and 13 bases lay between the germline ends. The CDR3 sequence is 14 residues long. From germline, CDR1 is MNHEY and CDR2 SVGAGI. CDR3 region: CASSYQFSREKLFF. The CDR3 DNA sequence: TGTGCCAGCAGTTATCAGTTCTCTAGGGAAAAACTGTTTTTT.

The genes are TRBV7-3 and TRBJ1-3, with D hard to call. With 2 bases removed from V and 0 bases from J, the gap between germline ends came to 11 bases. Germline CDR1 and CDR2: SGHTA and FQGTGA. The CDR3 runs to 16 residues. The CDR3 reads CASSLYWASSGNTIYF. The CDR3, as DNA: TGTGCCAGCAGCTTATATTGGGCGAGCTCTGGAAACACCATATATTTT.

About this clone: This same CDR3 is encoded by further DNA sequences in the sample. V and J are TRBV6-1 and TRBJ1-5; 7 bases map to TRBD1. The J segment lost 7 bases and the V segment lost 3 bases, leaving 6 bases of the junction unmatched. Germline CDR1 and CDR2: MNHNS and SASEGT. There are 14 residues in the CDR3. The CDR3 protein is CASSDGQGGQPQHF. Here the CDR3 DNA reads TGTGCCAGCAGTGACGGTCAGGGGGGCCAGCCCCAGCATTTT.

The rearrangement joins TRBV7-3 to TRBJ2-2; the D call may be TRBD1 or TRBD2 (6 bases each). Germline V gene sequence: CDR1 SGHTA, CDR2 FQGTGA. V lost 1 base and J 7 bases, leaving 13 bases between the germline ends. This CDR3 has 15 residues. DNA of the CDR3: TGTGCCAGCAGCTTAATGGGAGGACAGTACGGGGAGCTGTTTTTT. Its protein is CASSLMGGQYGELFF. Complete variable domain (other parts from reference TRBV7-3 and TRBJ2-2): GAGVSQTPSNKVTEKGKYVELRCDPISGHTALYWYRQSLGQGPEFLIYFQGTGAADDSGLPNDRFFAVRPEGSVSTLKIQRTERGDSAVYLCASSLMGGQYGELFFGEGSRLTVL.

The J gene is TRBJ2-5, the V gene TRBV6-1, with D possibly being TRBD2 (6 bases). The CDR3 is 15 amino acids. Per the germline V gene, CDR1 is MNHNS and CDR2 is SASEGT. Trimming shortened V by 7 bases and J by 7 bases, and 22 bases separated the two germline ends. CDR3 sequence reads: CASTPLAFGGRTQYF. The CDR3 DNA follows: TGTGCCAGCACTCCACTAGCTTTCGGAGGGAGGACCCAGTACTTC.

This sequence joins TRBV7-9 and TRBJ1-5; 7 nucleotides match TRBD1. CDR1 and CDR2 from the germline V gene are SEHNR and FQNEAQ (reference sequence). V was pared by 5 bases and J by 1 base, with 8 bases of the junction left unmatched. This CDR3 has 16 residues. The CDR3 protein is CASSHEGGGSNQPQHF. The CDR3 DNA is TGTGCCAGCAGCCACGAAGGGGGCGGGAGCAATCAGCCCCAGCATTTT.

DNA of the CDR3: TGTGCCAGCAGTCAAGCGGGGGGAATTGGCAATCAGCCCCAGCATTTT. Translating it yields CASSQAGGIGNQPQHF. The chain joins TRBV27 to TRBJ1-5; maybe TRBD1 (5 bases). V was cut by 5 bases and J by 2 bases, with 16 bases left in between. The CDR3 extends over 16 amino acids. Germline V gene sequence: CDR1 MNHEY, CDR2 SMNVEV (reference sequence).

The V call is TRBV11-1, the J call TRBJ1-2; D ambiguous. The CDR3 has 11 amino acids. From germline, CDR1 is SGHAT and CDR2 FQDESV (reference sequence). The V and J ends lost 1 base and 7 bases respectively, with 4 bases between them. The CDR3 here is CASSLGSGYTF. DNA of the CDR3: TGTGCCAGCAGCTTAGGGAGTGGCTACACCTTC.

Comment on this clone: This likely came from a read error, as a far larger clone is one base away. This rearrangement joins TRBV5-6 to TRBJ1-2, with D unresolved. Looked up from germline, CDR1 is SGHDT and CDR2 is YYEEEE. V was shortened by 3 bases and J by 4 bases, with 13 bases between the two germline ends. The CDR3 sequence is 14 residues long. CDR3 sequence reads: CASSWTAETYGYTF. The DNA of the CDR3 is TGTGCCAGCAGCTGGACCGCAGAAACCTATGGCTACACCTTC.